The clone carrying this T cell receptor (beta chain) was observed a few times. Its antigen is unidentified. After isolation, RNA underwent reverse transcription to generate cDNA as the sequencing template. Using immunoSEQ multiplex PCR, the repertoire was profiled, and TCRdb retains in-frame clones only, with some absent. The data show about 91,000 clones, roughly two fifths seen once. This sample was included in a study of CD8+ T cells in alopecia areata. Whole-study context: Patients in the treated group were given tofacitinib by mouth, 5 to 10 mg twice a day. A 6-month period off drug followed tofacitinib, which lasted 6 to 18 months.

The trim removed 8 bases at V and 4 bases at J, leaving 7 bases unmatched. Germline V gene data show CDR1 as SNHLY and CDR2 as FYNNEI. The CDR3 loop spans 14 amino acids. CD4+ and CD8+ T cells were sorted from PBMCs stained for CD3, CD4 and CD8. Study observations and caveats: Lesional scalp, especially alopecia totalis/universalis, showed higher clonality than normal scalp.

The TCR originated in a human donor with alopecia areata. What was sequenced was CD4+ T cells sorted from blood. This chain joins TRBV2 and TRBJ2-3; 9 bases line up with TRBD2. The CDR3 loop is CASGREGRSDTQYF. The CDR3 DNA follows: TGTGCCAGCGGGCGGGAGGGCCGGTCAGATACGCAGTATTTT.